Presented here are 15 T cell receptor beta chains from one specimen sequenced in a study of T cells in Graves' hyperthyroidism and ophthalmopathy. What was amplified from RNA transcripts were TCR beta CDR3 regions. When the TCR CDR3 underwent first-round RT-PCR, the HTBI primer set was used. TCRdb processed the multiplex PCR reads anew with MiXCR; each CDR3 protein has one entry. The table lists a few hundred thousand distinct CDR3 sequences, about 18% of them singletons. Sequenced input: blood. The receptors stem from a man between 18 and 29 years old with Graves' ophthalmopathy.

The CDR3 is CASRGGQANSPLHF. The CDR3 DNA reads TGTGCCAGCAGAGGAGGACAGGCAAATTCACCCCTCCACTTT. The chain recombines TRBV6-2 or TRBV6-3 with TRBJ1-6; 7 bases align to TRBD1. The CDR3 runs to 14 residues. With 6 bases clipped from V and 7 bases from J, the junction kept 6 bases outside the gene matches. The germline gives CDR1 MNHEY, CDR2 SVGEGT.

The sample holds many counts of this clonotype. V usage is TRBV9 and J usage is TRBJ2-7; no reliable D call. The CDR3 is 14 residues long. Per germline, CDR1 SGDLS and CDR2 YYNGEE. V gave up 0 bases and J gave up 5 bases, with 12 bases separating them. This CDR3 is CASSVEMSRDEQYF. For the CDR3, the DNA is TGTGCCAGCAGCGTAGAAATGTCAAGGGACGAGCAGTACTTC.

The V call is TRBV5-1, the J call TRBJ2-3; 9 bases fit TRBD2. The germline V gene encodes CDR1 SGHRS and CDR2 YFSETQ. The CDR3 contains 16 residues. V shed 4 bases, J shed 2 bases, and the junction held 8 bases outside the gene matches. The CDR3 loop reads CASSGGTSTFTDTQYF. CDR3 nucleotides: TGCGCCAGCAGCGGAGGGACTAGCACGTTCACAGATACGCAGTATTTT. Drawing the rest from reference TRBV5-1 and TRBJ2-3, the complete variable domain is KAGVTQTPRYLIKTRGQQVTLSCSPISGHRSVSWYQQTPGQGLQFLFEYFSETQRNKGNFPGRFSGRQFSNSRSEMNVSTLELGDSALYLCASSGGTSTFTDTQYFGPGTRLTVL.

V usage is TRBV13 and J usage is TRBJ2-7, with TRBD2 as a possible D gene (7 bases). CDR3 length: 15 amino acids. Germline values: CDR1 PRHDT, CDR2 FYEKMQ (reference sequence). Trimming took 1 base from V and 5 from J, leaving 15 bases between them. The CDR3 region has the DNA TGTGCCAGCAGCTTAGAAGGGGGGGGTGGTGACGAGCAGTACTTC. It codes for CASSLEGGGGDEQYF.

This chain joins TRBV11-2 and TRBJ2-2; D might be TRBD2 (7 bases). Germline-derived CDR1 and CDR2 are SGHAT and FQNNGV. The V end lost 3 bases, the J end lost 2 bases, and 16 bases lay between the germline ends. The length of the CDR3 is 17 residues. The CDR3 DNA is TGTGCCAGCAGCTTGCGTGGGGGGGGCGGAAACACCGGGGAGCTGTTTTTT. Its translation is CASSLRGGGGNTGELFF. The whole variable domain, remainder taken from reference TRBV11-2 and TRBJ2-2, is EAGVAQSPRYKIIEKRQSVAFWCNPISGHATLYWYQQILGQGPKLLIQFQNNGVVDDSQLPKDRFSAERLKGVDSTLKIQPAKLEDSAVYLCASSLRGGGGNTGELFFGEGSRLTVL.

This clonotype was recorded a few times. The rearrangement joins TRBV18 to TRBJ2-5, with a weak D call TRBD2 (5 bases). CDR1 is KGHSH and CDR2 is LQKENI in the germline V gene. CDR3 length: 15 amino acids. V lost 2 bases and J 5 bases, leaving 15 bases between the germline ends. CDR3 DNA sequence: TGTGCCAGCTCACCAAGTCCCCTAGCAGGCGAGACCCAGTACTTC. It is translated as CASSPSPLAGETQYF.

This clonotype was detected many times. The gene calls are TRBV27 and TRBJ1-4; tentatively, D is TRBD1 (5 bases). CDR1 is MNHEY, CDR2 SMNVEV, per germline (reference sequence). The germline V and J ends were trimmed by 6 bases and 3 bases, with 17 bases remaining between them. The CDR3 consists of 16 residues. The CDR3 DNA reads as TGTGCCAGCAGCACCCCCCTCAGGGAAGCTAATGAAAAACTGTTTTTT. Its protein product is CASSTPLREANEKLFF. Full variable domain (missing parts from reference TRBV27 and TRBJ1-4): EAQVTQNPRYLITVTGKKLTVTCSQNMNHEYMSWYRQDPGLGLRQIYYSMNVEVTDKGDVPEGYKVSRKEKRNFPLILESPSPNQTSLYFCASSTPLREANEKLFFGSGTQLSVL.

The CDR3 is CASSFVGTGNSPLHF. The CDR3 DNA is TGTGCCAGCAGCTTCGTCGGGACAGGGAACTCACCCCTCCACTTT. The gene calls are TRBV11-1 and TRBJ1-6, with 9 positions matching TRBD1. V dropped 3 bases and J dropped 10; count of bases not matched to a gene: 7. Germline lookup yields CDR1 SGHAT and CDR2 FQDESV (reference sequence). CDR3 size: 15 residues.

This clonotype was counted a few times. This chain's CDR3 is CATLRRSSYEQYF. CDR3 DNA: TGCGCCACCTTACGGCGGTCCTCCTACGAGCAGTACTTC. J is TRBJ2-7 and V is TRBV10-2; no reliable D call. V lost 10 bases and J lost 0, with 13 bases in between. The CDR3 extends over 13 amino acids. CDR1 is WSHSY, CDR2 SAAADI, per germline.

The chain has TRBV5-4 and TRBJ1-4, with no clear D. V lost 3 bases to trimming and J lost 0 bases, with 6 bases between them. The CDR3 runs 14 residues. Germline assignment: CDR1 SGHNT and CDR2 YYREEE (reference sequence). Here the CDR3 reads CASSSATTNEKLFF. DNA of the CDR3: TGTGCCAGCAGCTCGGCTACAACTAATGAAAAACTGTTTTTT.

V and J are TRBV10-3 and TRBJ2-5, with D perhaps matching TRBD1 (6 bases). Trimming took 2 bases from V and 2 from J, leaving 12 bases between them. The germline CDR1 and CDR2 sequences are ENHRY and SYGVKD. The CDR3 totals 15 residues. CDR3 region: CAISETTQGQETQYF. As DNA, the CDR3 is TGTGCCATCAGTGAGACCACGCAGGGGCAAGAGACCCAGTACTTC.

Many counts were recorded for this clonotype. The CDR3 reads CASSLVSGGNSPLHF. CDR3 DNA sequence: TGTGCCAGCAGTTTAGTTTCCGGTGGGAATTCACCCCTCCACTTT. This chain links TRBV12-3 or TRBV12-4 with TRBJ1-6; no clear D. This CDR3 is built from 15 residues. Trimming took 1 base from V and 7 from J, leaving 11 bases between them.

This clonotype has only a few counts. This clone may be a read error of a much larger clone one base away. V and J are TRBV11-2 and TRBJ2-7; D may be TRBD1 (5 bases). Germline CDR1 SGHAT, CDR2 FQNNGV. This CDR3 comprises 14 residues. CDR3 DNA: TGTACCAGCAGCTTATCTGGGGCGATATACGAGCAGTACTTC. Translation gives CTSSLSGAIYEQYF.

This clonotype showed up many times. This chain uses TRBV24-1 with TRBJ1-2; D uncertain. Germline CDR1 KGHDR, CDR2 SFDVKD. The CDR3 is 14 residues long. The V end was cut by 2 bases, the J end by 4 bases, with 10 bases between. Written as DNA, the CDR3 is TGTGCCACCAGTGATTCGGACTGGACCTATGGCTACACCTTC. Its translation: CATSDSDWTYGYTF.

Many counts were recorded for this clonotype. Written as DNA, the CDR3 is TGTGCCAGCAGTGCGACCGGGACCTTCAATCCTAGCAATCAGCCCCAGCATTTT. Translated: CASSATGTFNPSNQPQHF. The rearrangement joins TRBV12-3 or TRBV12-4 to TRBJ1-5; maybe TRBD1 (5 bases). V dropped 5 bases and J dropped 0 bases, with 20 bases sitting between them. The CDR3 is 18 residues long.